A few counts support the clone carrying this T cell receptor (beta chain). Its antigen is not identified. The data were taken from a study of identical twins. Study outcomes and limitations: Zero-insertion analyses were open to partial confounding by invariant MAIT and iNKT cells. Insertion counts were lower in abundant cord blood beta clonotypes, a trend that memory repertoires did not show. Among beta out-of-frame sequences, excess sharing between twins appeared weaker.

In TCRdb, the 5' RACE reads were re-called with MiXCR into one record per CDR3 protein. Among 200,000 to 250,000 distinct CDR3 sequences listed, roughly 13% were seen once. The junction had 4 bases not matched to a gene; V was cut back by 0 bases and J by 3 bases. Germline CDR1 is SGHRS and CDR2 is YFSETQ. The length of the CDR3 is 15 residues. This sample was also put to use in a study of yellow fever vaccine responses in identical twins.

The chain recombines TRBV5-1 with TRBJ2-3; 7 bases line up with TRBD2. This sequence was found in a woman younger than 35 in good health. Source material: memory (CD45RO+) T cells sorted from blood. CDR3 DNA sequence: TGCGCCAGCAGCTTGGCAGGGAGGGCGACAGATACGCAGTATTTT. This translates into CASSLAGRATDTQYF.